This TCR beta chain appears in the sequencing data of a study of blood T cells in healthy people across ages. Study-wide results and caveats: PBMCs were not sorted, which prevented a conclusive comparison of naive versus antigen-experienced cells. CMV infection status of these donors was not known. The recorded TCR beta diversity per million T cells decreased in a roughly linear manner with age.

About 10 milliliters of peripheral blood were drawn from each donor. Of note for this clonotype: No antigen is known for it.

V lost 3 bases to trimming and J lost 5 bases; unmatched junction nucleotides: 11. The germline gives CDR1 LNHNV, CDR2 YYDKDF (reference sequence). The CDR3 covers 16 residues. The second PCR ran about 6 to 11 cycles with a sample-barcoded 5' primer and J-beta primers. TCRdb used MiXCR to reprocess the 5' RACE reads, holding one entry per CDR3 protein. The sample has some 1,000,000 distinct CDR3 sequences, 20% to 25% seen once; the top ten hold about 0.8%. These data were likewise used in another study, on T cells of mothers and their children.

The receptor's source is a girl aged 2 to 10 in good health. V is TRBV15 and J is TRBJ2-5; 8 bases match TRBD1. The sample consisted of blood. This chain's CDR3 is CATSSRTGRIQETQYF. The DNA of the CDR3 is TGTGCCACCAGCAGTAGGACAGGGAGGATACAGGAGACCCAGTACTTC.